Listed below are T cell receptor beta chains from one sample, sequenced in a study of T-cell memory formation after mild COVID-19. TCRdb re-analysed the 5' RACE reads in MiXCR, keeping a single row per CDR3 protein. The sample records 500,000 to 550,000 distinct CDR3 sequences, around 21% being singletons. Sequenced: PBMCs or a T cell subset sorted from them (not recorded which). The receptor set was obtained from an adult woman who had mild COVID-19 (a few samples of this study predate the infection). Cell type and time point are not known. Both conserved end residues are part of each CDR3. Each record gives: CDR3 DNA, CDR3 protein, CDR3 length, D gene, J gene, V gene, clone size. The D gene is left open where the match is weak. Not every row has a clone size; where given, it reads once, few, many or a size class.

DNA: TGCGCCAGCAGCCAAGAGGGTCGGGTGTTGTGGACTGAAGCTTTCTTT
CDR3: CASSQEGRVLWTEAFF
length: 16
D: .
J: TRBJ1-1
V: TRBV4-1
size: .

DNA: TGCGCCAGCAGCGAAAGACCGGCGGTTAATGAAAAACTGTTTTTT
CDR3: CASSERPAVNEKLFF
length: 15
D: .
J: TRBJ1-4
V: TRBV4-1
size: .

DNA: TGTGCCATCAGTCCAGGGCAAGTCGCCTACGAGCAGTACTTC
CDR3: CAISPGQVAYEQYF
length: 14
D: .
J: TRBJ2-7
V: TRBV10-3
size: .

DNA: TGCGCCAGCAGCCCATTTGAGGGGGGGCTCACAGATACGCAGTATTTT
CDR3: CASSPFEGGLTDTQYF
length: 16
D: .
J: TRBJ2-3
V: TRBV5-1
size: .

DNA: TGCAGTGCTGGCCTGATCGTTTCGGAGACCCAGTACTTC
CDR3: CSAGLIVSETQYF
length: 13
D: .
J: TRBJ2-5
V: TRBV20-1
size: .

DNA: TGTGCCAGCAGTACTACAGCGGGGTCCCTTAATGAGCAGTTCTTC
CDR3: CASSTTAGSLNEQFF
length: 15
D: TRBD2
J: TRBJ2-1
V: TRBV25-1
size: few

DNA: TGTGCCAGCAGCCCGCGGGAACAGTTAGGGGCCAACGTCCTGACTTTC
CDR3: CASSPREQLGANVLTF
length: 16
D: .
J: TRBJ2-6
V: TRBV7-9
size: few

DNA: TGTGCCAGCAGCCCCTCCGTGGGAGTGAGCTACAATGAGCAGTTCTTC
CDR3: CASSPSVGVSYNEQFF
length: 16
D: .
J: TRBJ2-1
V: TRBV9
size: few

DNA: TGTGCCAGCAGTTTAAAAGGTCTTGGGGGGCACGGCTACACCTTC
CDR3: CASSLKGLGGHGYTF
length: 15
D: .
J: TRBJ1-2
V: TRBV12-3/TRBV12-4
size: .

DNA: TGTGCCAGTAGTATTACCGGGACGGGGTCCTACGAGCAGTACTTC
CDR3: CASSITGTGSYEQYF
length: 15
D: .
J: TRBJ2-7
V: TRBV19
size: few

DNA: TGCGCCAGCAGCTTGGCCGGACAGGGAGGACCGGGGGAGCTGTTTTTT
CDR3: CASSLAGQGGPGELFF
length: 16
D: TRBD1
J: TRBJ2-2
V: TRBV5-1
size: .

DNA: TGTGCCAGCAGTCCACTGGCGGTCCTAGGGAATGAGCAGTTCTTC
CDR3: CASSPLAVLGNEQFF
length: 15
D: .
J: TRBJ2-1
V: TRBV12-3/TRBV12-4
size: many

DNA: TGCAGTGCTAGGGCCACCGGGACAGGGAACAACGAGCAGTACTTC
CDR3: CSARATGTGNNEQYF
length: 15
D: TRBD1
J: TRBJ2-7
V: TRBV20-1
size: few

DNA: TGTGCCACCAGCAGATCCCCCCAGGGGAACACTGAAGCTTTCTTT
CDR3: CATSRSPQGNTEAFF
length: 15
D: .
J: TRBJ1-1
V: TRBV15
size: .

DNA: TGTGCCAGCAGCTTACCGGTGGACAGGGGTAATACCGGGGAGCTGTTTTTT
CDR3: CASSLPVDRGNTGELFF
length: 17
D: TRBD1
J: TRBJ2-2
V: TRBV7-2
size: few

DNA: TGCAGCGTTAGGGATGCGGGGGAGGAGGAGACCCAGTACTTC
CDR3: CSVRDAGEEETQYF
length: 14
D: TRBD2
J: TRBJ2-5
V: TRBV29-1
size: few

DNA: TGCAGTGCTAGAGATGCCCGGGTTGGGGGATCAGCGTCCCAGCATTTT
CDR3: CSARDARVGGSASQHF
length: 16
D: .
J: TRBJ1-5
V: TRBV20-1
size: few

DNA: TGTGCCAGCATCTCAAGGAGCTCTGGGGCCAACGTCCTGACTTTC
CDR3: CASISRSSGANVLTF
length: 15
D: .
J: TRBJ2-6
V: TRBV6-5
size: .

DNA: TGTGCCAGCAGTTCCGTCGGGAGACTCCTTTCCTCCTACGAGCAGTACTTC
CDR3: CASSSVGRLLSSYEQYF
length: 17
D: .
J: TRBJ2-7
V: TRBV5-6
size: few

DNA: TGCAGCGTCGACGGGAGACTAGCGGGGTTCAACAATGAGCAGTTCTTC
CDR3: CSVDGRLAGFNNEQFF
length: 16
D: TRBD2
J: TRBJ2-1
V: TRBV29-1
size: many